These 8 T cell receptor beta chains came from one sample sequenced in a study of T cell changes during pregnancy in multiple sclerosis. Data came from immunoSEQ multiplex PCR; TCRdb stores just in-frame clones and leaves some out. The sample yields around 60,000 clones, roughly 94% seen once. The sequenced sample was CD8+ T cells from peripheral blood mononuclear cells, obtained in the third trimester of pregnancy. All receptors come from a female donor with multiple sclerosis, enrolled in a pregnancy study.

The CDR3 spells CASSRDRGVGQPQHF. Here the CDR3 DNA reads TGTGCCAGCAGCAGAGACAGGGGAGTCGGTCAGCCCCAGCATTTT. The chain has TRBV5-4 and TRBJ1-5; 8 bases agree with TRBD1. V was clipped by 4 bases and J by 6 bases; unmatched bases: 9. Looked up from germline, CDR1 is SGHNT and CDR2 is YYREEE (reference sequence). There are 15 residues in the CDR3.

This chain uses TRBV6-1 with TRBJ1-2; perhaps TRBD1 as D (5 bases). The CDR3 length is 16 residues. Germline-derived CDR1 and CDR2 are MNHNS and SASEGT. V was cut by 1 base and J by 0 bases, with 12 bases left in between. The CDR3 nucleotides read TGTGCCAGCAGTGAAGGGGGCAGGCCACCTAACTATGGCTACACCTTC. Residues: CASSEGGRPPNYGYTF.

The chain recombines TRBV11-2 with TRBJ2-7, with TRBD1 matching over 7 bases. The CDR3 has 16 residues. Losses at the gene ends were 5 bases for V and 0 bases for J; bases not matched to a gene: 10. Germline lookup yields CDR1 SGHAT and CDR2 FQNNGV. The chain's CDR3 is CASSPYYRGSSYEQYF. The CDR3 coding sequence is TGTGCCAGCAGCCCCTACTACAGGGGAAGCTCCTACGAGCAGTACTTC. The entire variable domain, with the rest obtained from reference TRBV11-2 and TRBJ2-7, is as follows: EAGVAQSPRYKIIEKRQSVAFWCNPISGHATLYWYQQILGQGPKLLIQFQNNGVVDDSQLPKDRFSAERLKGVDSTLKIQPAKLEDSAVYLCASSPYYRGSSYEQYFGPGTRLTVT.

The rearrangement joins TRBV11-2 to TRBJ2-1; possible D gene TRBD2, 6 bases. This CDR3 region has 17 residues. V shed 0 bases and J shed 3 bases, with 15 bases lying between them. Per the germline V gene, CDR1 is SGHAT and CDR2 is FQNNGV. The DNA for the CDR3 is TGTGCCAGCAGCTTAGAGCCAGCGGGTTCTTTCTACAATGAGCAGTTCTTC. Protein sequence: CASSLEPAGSFYNEQFF.

The V and J genes are TRBV2 and TRBJ1-4, with a weak D call TRBD1 (6 bases). Deletions cut 5 bases from V and 8 bases from J, with 21 bases between. Germline values: CDR1 SNHLY, CDR2 FYNNEI. The CDR3 has 16 residues. CDR3 loop: CASSNWDTRILEKLFF. The CDR3 DNA follows: TGTGCCAGCAGTAACTGGGACACCCGAATCCTCGAAAAACTGTTTTTT.

The V call is TRBV19, the J call TRBJ2-7; weak D call: TRBD2 (5 bases). Trimming stripped 6 bases from V and 0 bases from J, with 12 bases between. The CDR3 loop spans 14 amino acids. The germline V gene encodes CDR1 LNHDA and CDR2 SQIVND (reference sequence). CDR3 coding DNA: TGTGCCAGTAGCCAGCACGGGATCTCCTACGAGCAGTACTTC. Its protein product is CASSQHGISYEQYF.

The chain is built from TRBV4-2 and TRBJ1-1; 9 nucleotides align to TRBD1. V shed 3 bases, J shed 1 base, and the junction held 3 bases outside the gene matches. The CDR3 extends over 15 amino acids. Germline V lookup: CDR1 LGHNA, CDR2 YNFKEQ. This CDR3 reads CASSQGDRANTEAFF. CDR3 nucleotides: TGTGCCAGCAGCCAGGGGGACAGGGCGAACACTGAAGCTTTCTTT.

J is TRBJ1-1 and V is TRBV7-9; D is ambiguous. Germline CDR1 and CDR2: SEHNR and FQNEAQ (reference sequence). V lost 1 base and J 7 bases, leaving 16 bases between the germline ends. The CDR3 has 15 residues. The CDR3 protein is CASSLVRSGSSEAFF. CDR3 DNA: TGTGCCAGCAGCTTAGTAAGATCAGGAAGCAGTGAAGCTTTCTTT.